The source of this T cell receptor (beta chain) is a study of blood T cells in healthy people across ages. Study-level background: The template switching approach captured approximately one barcoded beta molecule for every two T cells. General observations from the study: Possibly confounding the expanded clonotype changes was the fact that donor CMV status was unknown.

Concerning this clonotype: Its antigen remains unknown.

A second PCR, run for about 7 to 11 cycles, used a sample-barcoded 5' primer plus a J-beta primer mix. TCRdb reprocessed the 5' RACE reads with MiXCR, giving one entry per CDR3 protein. The sample contains approximately 1,100,000 distinct CDR3 sequences, 40% to 50% of which appear only once. CDR1 and CDR2 from the germline V gene are KGHSH and LQKENI. This CDR3 spans 17 amino acids. The trim removed 3 bases at V and 0 bases at J, leaving 8 bases unmatched. Each sample gave at least 7 million isolated PBMCs. The clonotype was recovered from a woman aged 55-70 years in good health. What was sequenced was blood. The V call is TRBV18, the J call TRBJ1-2, with TRBD1 identical over 9 bases. DNA of the CDR3: TGTGCCAGCTCACCCCCATGGACAGGGGAACCTAACTATGGCTACACCTTC. Protein: CASSPPWTGEPNYGYTF.